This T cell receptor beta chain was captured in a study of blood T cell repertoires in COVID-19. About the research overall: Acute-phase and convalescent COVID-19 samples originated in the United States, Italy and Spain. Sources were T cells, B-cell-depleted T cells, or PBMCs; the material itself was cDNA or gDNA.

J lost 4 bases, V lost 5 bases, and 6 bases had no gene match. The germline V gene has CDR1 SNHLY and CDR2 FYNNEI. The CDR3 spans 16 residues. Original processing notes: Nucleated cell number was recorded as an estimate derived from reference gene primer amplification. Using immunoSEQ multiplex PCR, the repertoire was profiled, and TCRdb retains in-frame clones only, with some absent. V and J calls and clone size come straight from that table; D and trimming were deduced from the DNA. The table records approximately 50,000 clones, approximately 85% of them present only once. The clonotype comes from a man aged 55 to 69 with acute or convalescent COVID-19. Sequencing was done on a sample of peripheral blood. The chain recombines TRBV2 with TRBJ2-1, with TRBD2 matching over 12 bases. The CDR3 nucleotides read TGTGCCAGCAGTCTCGGACTAGCGGGACCATACAATGAGCAGTTCTTC. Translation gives CASSLGLAGPYNEQFF.